One sample yielded the 12 T cell receptor beta chains listed below, sequenced in a study of blood T cell repertoires in COVID-19. The protocol was immunoSEQ multiplex PCR, while the TCRdb copy is restricted to in-frame clones and leaves out a portion. Of 150,000 to 200,000 clones listed, approximately 87% were seen once; the top ten hold approximately 9.9%. Sequenced: peripheral blood. Receptors originate from a woman aged 55 to 70 with COVID-19, enrolled during active disease.

V is TRBV19 and J is TRBJ2-7; D is unresolved. V lost 8 bases and J lost 4, with 6 bases in between. This CDR3 contains 10 residues. CDR1 is LNHDA and CDR2 is SQIVND in the germline V gene (reference sequence). The CDR3 DNA reads TGTGCCAGTTGTGAGTACGAGCAGTACTTC. Protein product: CASCEYEQYF.

On this clone: The junction and the germline gene differ at one end; a read error may be behind it. V usage is TRBV5-1 and J usage is TRBJ1-1, with 9 bases matching TRBD1. Germline loops: CDR1 SGHRS, CDR2 YFSETQ. The length of the CDR3 is 13 residues. CDR3 protein: CARSRQGGTEAFF. The CDR3 DNA is TGCGCCCGCAGCCGACAGGGGGGGACTGAAGCTTTCTTT. Based on the CDR3 plus reference TRBV5-1 and TRBJ1-1, the full variable domain is KAGVTQTPRYLIKTRGQQVTLSCSPISGHRSVSWYQQTPGQGLQFLFEYFSETQRNKGNFPGRFSGRQFSNSRSEMNVSTLELGDSALYLCARSRQGGTEAFFGQGTRLTVV.

As for this clone: Other nucleotide sequences in the sample specify the same CDR3. This chain joins TRBV10-3 and TRBJ1-1; TRBD1 might be the D (6 bases). Germline V gene data show CDR1 as ENHRY and CDR2 as SYGVKD. Trimming stripped 3 bases from V and 1 base from J, with 6 bases between. The CDR3 runs 13 residues. CDR3: CAISDRGNTEAFF. In DNA, the CDR3 is TGTGCCATCAGTGACAGGGGGAACACTGAAGCTTTCTTT.

This clone was counted between two and nine times. The chain joins TRBV29-1 to TRBJ1-2, with D possibly TRBD1 on 6 matching bases. This CDR3 contains 14 residues. Per germline, CDR1 SQVTM and CDR2 ANQGSEA. Trimming left V 3 bases short and J 8 bases short, with 19 bases between. The CDR3 loop reads CSVEWAGAERGYTF. For the CDR3, the DNA is TGCAGCGTTGAGTGGGCGGGGGCAGAGAGAGGCTACACCTTC.

The chain recombines TRBV7-9 with TRBJ1-2; a weak D match, TRBD1 (5 bases). In germline, CDR1 is SEHNR, CDR2 FQNEAQ (reference sequence). The CDR3 sequence is 14 residues long. Trimming took 3 bases from V and 7 from J, leaving 15 bases between them. Written as DNA, the CDR3 is TGTGCCAGCAGCTTGGTCGGGCGGGGCGGTGGCTACACCTTC. Translation: CASSLVGRGGGYTF.

V usage is TRBV2 and J usage is TRBJ2-3, with 11 bases that match TRBD1. CDR3 size: 15 residues. Germline V gives CDR1 SNHLY, CDR2 FYNNEI. V shed 3 bases, J shed 12 bases, and the junction held 11 bases outside the gene matches. CDR3 coding DNA: TGTGCCAGCAGTGACCCGGTGGGACAGGGGGAGTTTCAGTATTTT. It codes for CASSDPVGQGEFQYF.

V usage is TRBV11-3 and J usage is TRBJ2-1, with 7 bases fitting TRBD1. The CDR3 runs to 15 residues. The V gene end was trimmed by 1 base and the J gene end by 9 bases; junction bases not matched to a gene: 9. Germline values: CDR1 SGHNT, CDR2 YENEEA. The CDR3 region has the DNA TGTGCCAGCAGCTTAGGACAGGGCCGCGATTTTGAGCAGTTCTTC. The encoded protein is CASSLGQGRDFEQFF.

The chain joins TRBV19 to TRBJ1-1; D remains ambiguous. The V end was cut by 0 bases, the J end by 1 base, with 6 bases between. The germline V gene has CDR1 LNHDA and CDR2 SQIVND (reference sequence). CDR3 length: 14 amino acids. This CDR3 is CASSIEAGNTEAFF. In nucleotides, the CDR3 is TGTGCCAGTAGTATAGAAGCGGGGAACACTGAAGCTTTCTTT.

This clone appeared a single time. V gene TRBV9 combines with J gene TRBJ1-2, with TRBD1 identical over 9 bases. Germline trimming cut 2 bases from V and 7 bases from J; bases unmatched to any gene: 9. This CDR3 region has 15 residues. Germline V gives CDR1 SGDLS, CDR2 YYNGEE. The CDR3 is CASSVLETGGFGYTF. The CDR3 nucleotides read TGTGCCAGCAGCGTCCTAGAGACAGGGGGTTTTGGCTACACCTTC.

The V call is TRBV19, the J call TRBJ2-1, with D possibly TRBD1 on 5 matching bases. CDR1 is LNHDA, CDR2 SQIVND, per germline (reference sequence). Trimming cost V 5 bases and J 7 bases, with 9 bases left between them. The CDR3 consists of 12 residues. This CDR3 reads CASSLTGNEQFF. In DNA form, the CDR3 reads TGTGCCAGTAGTCTTACAGGTAATGAGCAGTTCTTC.

V gene TRBV7-2 combines with J gene TRBJ2-6, with 7 nucleotides matching TRBD1. The V and J ends lost 2 bases and 5 bases, in that order; junction bases with no gene match: 3. This CDR3 is 15 amino acids long. CDR1 and CDR2 from the germline V gene are SGHTA and FQGNSA. This CDR3 is CASSLRQGRANVLTF. The CDR3, as DNA: TGTGCCAGCAGCTTAAGACAGGGTAGGGCCAACGTCCTGACTTTC. Drawing the rest from reference TRBV7-2 and TRBJ2-6, the complete variable domain is GAGVSQSPSNKVTEKGKDVELRCDPISGHTALYWYRQSLGQGLEFLIYFQGNSAPDKSGLPSDRFSAERTGGSVSTLTIQRTQQEDSAVYLCASSLRQGRANVLTFGAGSRLTVL.

This clone has only one observation. The CDR3 reads CASSITGLVTEAFF. The CDR3 nucleotides read TGTGCCAGCAGCATAACAGGGTTGGTCACTGAAGCTTTCTTT. This chain joins TRBV7-2 and TRBJ1-1; a possible D gene is TRBD1 (6 bases). CDR1 and CDR2 from the germline V gene are SGHTA and FQGNSA. V lost 5 bases, J lost 4 bases, and 14 bases lay in between. The CDR3 contains 14 residues.